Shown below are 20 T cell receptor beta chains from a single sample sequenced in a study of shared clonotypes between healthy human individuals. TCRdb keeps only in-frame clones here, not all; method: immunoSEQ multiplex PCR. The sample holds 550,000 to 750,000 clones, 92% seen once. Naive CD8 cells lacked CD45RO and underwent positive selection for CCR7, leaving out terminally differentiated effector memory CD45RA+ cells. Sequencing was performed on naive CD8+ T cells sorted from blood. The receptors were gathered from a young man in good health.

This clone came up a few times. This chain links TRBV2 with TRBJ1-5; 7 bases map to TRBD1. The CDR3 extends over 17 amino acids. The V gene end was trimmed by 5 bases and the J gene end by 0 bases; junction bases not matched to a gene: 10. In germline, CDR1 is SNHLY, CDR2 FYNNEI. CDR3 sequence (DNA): TGTGCCAGCAGTCCCTCCCTGGGACAGTATAGCAATCAGCCCCAGCATTTT. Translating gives CASSPSLGQYSNQPQHF.

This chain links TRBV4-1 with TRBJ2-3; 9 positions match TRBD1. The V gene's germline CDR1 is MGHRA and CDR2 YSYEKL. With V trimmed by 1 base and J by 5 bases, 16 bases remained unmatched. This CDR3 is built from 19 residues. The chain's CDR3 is CASSQAPGTGKSSEDTQYF. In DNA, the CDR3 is TGCGCCAGCAGCCAAGCCCCAGGGACAGGGAAATCGTCGGAAGATACGCAGTATTTT.

The CDR3 nucleotides read TGTGCCAGAAGCCTGCACTCTAGCGGGGACAAAAACATTCAGTACTTC. Protein: CARSLHSSGDKNIQYF. The chain couples TRBV5-3 to TRBJ2-4, with 9 bases aligning to TRBD2. TRBV5-3 is placed among ORFs of uncertain function. After removal of 4 bases from V and 3 bases from J, the junction contained 8 bases not matched to a gene. CDR3 size: 16 residues.

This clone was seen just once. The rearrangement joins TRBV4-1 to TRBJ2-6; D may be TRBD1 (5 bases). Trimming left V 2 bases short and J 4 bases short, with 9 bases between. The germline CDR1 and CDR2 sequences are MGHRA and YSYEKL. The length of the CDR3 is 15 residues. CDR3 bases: TGCGCCAGCAGCCAACAGGGTCCCGGGGCCAACGTCCTGACTTTC. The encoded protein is CASSQQGPGANVLTF.

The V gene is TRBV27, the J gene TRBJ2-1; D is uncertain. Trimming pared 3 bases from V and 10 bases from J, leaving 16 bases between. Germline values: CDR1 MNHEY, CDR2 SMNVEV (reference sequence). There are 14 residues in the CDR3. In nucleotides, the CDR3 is TGTGCCAGCAGTTTTGGGCAGGTAGGCGCCGAGCAGTTCTTC. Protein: CASSFGQVGAEQFF.

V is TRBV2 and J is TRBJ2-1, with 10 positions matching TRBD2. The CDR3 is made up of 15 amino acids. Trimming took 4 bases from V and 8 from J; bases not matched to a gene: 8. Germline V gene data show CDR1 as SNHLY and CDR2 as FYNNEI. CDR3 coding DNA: TGTGCCAGCAGTGGGGCTAGCGGGAGTAGCCATGAGCAGTTCTTC. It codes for CASSGASGSSHEQFF.

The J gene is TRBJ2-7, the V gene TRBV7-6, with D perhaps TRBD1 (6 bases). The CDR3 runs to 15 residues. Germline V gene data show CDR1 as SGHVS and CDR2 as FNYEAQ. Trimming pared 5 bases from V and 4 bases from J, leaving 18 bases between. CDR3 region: CASSQEQGLGYEQYF. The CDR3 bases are TGTGCCAGCAGCCAAGAACAGGGATTAGGGTACGAGCAGTACTTC.

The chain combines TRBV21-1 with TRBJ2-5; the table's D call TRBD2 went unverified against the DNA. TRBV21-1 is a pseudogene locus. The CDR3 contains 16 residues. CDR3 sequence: CASSNPPGGTGETQYF. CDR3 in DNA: TGTGCCAGCAGCAATCCCCCCGGGGGTACGGGAGAGACCCAGTACTTC.

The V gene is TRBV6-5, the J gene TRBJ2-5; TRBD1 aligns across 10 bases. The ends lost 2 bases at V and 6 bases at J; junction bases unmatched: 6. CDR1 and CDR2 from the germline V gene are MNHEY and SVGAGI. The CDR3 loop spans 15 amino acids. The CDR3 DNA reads TGTGCCAGCAGTTACGGGACAGGGGAGTATCAGACCCAGTACTTC. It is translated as CASSYGTGEYQTQYF.

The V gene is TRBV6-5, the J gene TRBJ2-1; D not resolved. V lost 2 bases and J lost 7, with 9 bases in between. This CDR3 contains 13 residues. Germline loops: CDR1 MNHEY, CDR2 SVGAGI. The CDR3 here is CASSYKERNEQFF. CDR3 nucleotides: TGTGCCAGCAGTTACAAGGAACGTAATGAGCAGTTCTTC.

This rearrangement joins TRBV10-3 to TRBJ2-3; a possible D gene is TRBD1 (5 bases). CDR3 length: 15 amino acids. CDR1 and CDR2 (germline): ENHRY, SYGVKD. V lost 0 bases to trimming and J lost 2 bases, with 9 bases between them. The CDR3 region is CAISESTVNTDTQYF. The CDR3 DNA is TGTGCCATCAGTGAGTCGACAGTCAACACAGATACGCAGTATTTT.

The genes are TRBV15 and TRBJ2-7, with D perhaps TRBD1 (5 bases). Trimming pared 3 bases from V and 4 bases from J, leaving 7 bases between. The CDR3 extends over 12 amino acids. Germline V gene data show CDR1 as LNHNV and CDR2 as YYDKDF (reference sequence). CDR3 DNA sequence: TGTGCCACCAGCAGGGGGCAATACGAGCAGTACTTC. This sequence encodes CATSRGQYEQYF.

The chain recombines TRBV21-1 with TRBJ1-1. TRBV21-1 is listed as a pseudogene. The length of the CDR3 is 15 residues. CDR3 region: CASSPGGRMNTEAFF. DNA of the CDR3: TGTGCCAGCAGCCCCGGGGGCAGGATGAACACTGAAGCTTTCTTT.

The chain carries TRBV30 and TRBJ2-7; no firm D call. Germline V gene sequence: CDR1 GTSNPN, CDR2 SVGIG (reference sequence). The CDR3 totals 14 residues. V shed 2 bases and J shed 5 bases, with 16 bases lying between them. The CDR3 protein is CAWSTTPRADEQYF. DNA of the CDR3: TGTGCCTGGAGTACGACGCCAAGGGCGGACGAGCAGTACTTC.

CDR3: CASSLGSGLTYEQYF. CDR3 nucleotides: TGTGCCAGCAGTTTGGGTAGCGGGTTGACCTACGAGCAGTACTTC. The chain uses TRBV27 and TRBJ2-7, with 7 bases aligning to TRBD2. Germline-derived CDR1 and CDR2 are MNHEY and SMNVEV (reference sequence). V was pared by 3 bases and J by 2 bases, with 7 bases of the junction left unmatched. The CDR3 runs to 15 residues.

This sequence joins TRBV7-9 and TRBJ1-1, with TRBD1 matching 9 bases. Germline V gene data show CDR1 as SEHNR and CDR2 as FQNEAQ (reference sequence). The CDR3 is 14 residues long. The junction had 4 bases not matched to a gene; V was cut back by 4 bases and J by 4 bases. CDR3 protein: CASSWDRVSTEAFF. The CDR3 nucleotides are TGTGCCAGCAGCTGGGACAGGGTCAGCACTGAAGCTTTCTTT.

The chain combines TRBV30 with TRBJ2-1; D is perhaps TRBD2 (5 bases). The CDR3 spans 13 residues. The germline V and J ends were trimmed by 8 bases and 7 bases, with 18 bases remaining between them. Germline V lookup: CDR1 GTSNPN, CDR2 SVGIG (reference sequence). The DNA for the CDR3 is TGTGCCCGGACTGAGGGAGTAACGAATGAGCAGTTCTTC. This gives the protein CARTEGVTNEQFF.

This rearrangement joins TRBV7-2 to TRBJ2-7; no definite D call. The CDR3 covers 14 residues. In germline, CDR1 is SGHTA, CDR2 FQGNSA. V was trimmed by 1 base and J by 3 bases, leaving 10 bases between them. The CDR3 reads CASSLDVRLYEQYF. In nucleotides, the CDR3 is TGTGCCAGCAGCTTAGACGTTAGGCTCTACGAGCAGTACTTC.

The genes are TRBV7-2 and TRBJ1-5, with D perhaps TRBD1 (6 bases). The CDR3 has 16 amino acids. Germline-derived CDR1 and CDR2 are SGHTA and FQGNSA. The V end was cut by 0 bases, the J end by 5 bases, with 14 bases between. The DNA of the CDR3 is TGTGCCAGCAGCTTAGCAAGGGTAGGACAGCATCAGCCCCAGCATTTT. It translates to CASSLARVGQHQPQHF.

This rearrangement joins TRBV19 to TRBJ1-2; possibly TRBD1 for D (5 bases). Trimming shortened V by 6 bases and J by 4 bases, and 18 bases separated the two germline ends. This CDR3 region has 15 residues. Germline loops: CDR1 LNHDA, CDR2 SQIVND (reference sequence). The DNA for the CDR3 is TGTGCCAGTAGCAACCAACCCGGGGCTGCCTATGGCTACACCTTC. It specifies CASSNQPGAAYGYTF. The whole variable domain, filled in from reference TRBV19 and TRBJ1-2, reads DGGITQSPKYLFRKEGQNVTLSCEQNLNHDAMYWYRQDPGQGLRLIYYSQIVNDFQKGDIAEGYSVSREKKESFPLTVTSAQKNPTAFYLCASSNQPGAAYGYTFGSGTRLTVV.